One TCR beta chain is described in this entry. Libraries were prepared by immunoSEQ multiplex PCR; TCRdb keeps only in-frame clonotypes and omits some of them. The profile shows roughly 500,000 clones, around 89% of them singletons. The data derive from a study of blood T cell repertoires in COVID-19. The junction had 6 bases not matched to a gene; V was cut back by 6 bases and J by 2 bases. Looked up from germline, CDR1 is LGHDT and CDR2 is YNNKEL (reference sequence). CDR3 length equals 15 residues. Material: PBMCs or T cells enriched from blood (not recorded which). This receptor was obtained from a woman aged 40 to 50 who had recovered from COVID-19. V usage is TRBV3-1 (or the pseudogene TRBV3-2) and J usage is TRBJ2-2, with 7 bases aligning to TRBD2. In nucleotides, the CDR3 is TGTGCCAGCAGTTCATGGGACTACAACACCGGGGAGCTGTTTTTT. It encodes CASSSWDYNTGELFF.